The clone carrying this T cell receptor (beta chain) was recorded many times. Building the TCR beta libraries relied on iRepertoire HTBI primers, and CDR3 regions underwent Arm-PCR. In TCRdb, the multiplex PCR reads were re-called with MiXCR into one record per CDR3 protein. The table lists 510,000 or so distinct CDR3 sequences, around 12% of them singletons, with about 8.3% in the top ten. The source of the sample is a study of regulatory T cells in long-lasting Graves disease. Per germline, CDR1 SGHTA and CDR2 FQGNSA. This CDR3 spans 15 amino acids. Germline trimming cut 1 base from V and 12 bases from J; bases unmatched to any gene: 5. Specified time point: newly diagnosed GD, antithyroid drugs for less than 3 months. Isolated PBMC RNA provided the starting material for the TCR library. The sample was also reused in another study, on T cells in Graves' hyperthyroidism and ophthalmopathy.

This sample comprised peripheral blood mononuclear cells (PBMCs), obtained at new diagnosis, from a patient treated with antithyroid drugs. V gene TRBV7-2 combines with J gene TRBJ2-1, with TRBD2 matching over 14 bases. This TCR came from a woman aged 30 to 39 with Graves disease. The CDR3 DNA reads TGTGCCAGCAGCTTAGTCGGACTAGCGGGAGGATTGCAGTTCTTC. As protein: CASSLVGLAGGLQFF.